The 9 T cell receptor beta chains given below trace back to one sample, sequenced in a study of T cell responses to AZD1222 COVID-19 vaccine. Generated by immunoSEQ multiplex PCR, the TCRdb table keeps only in-frame clones and is missing some. The sample lists more than 110,000 clones, 75% to 90% occurring once. The input for sequencing was peripheral blood, taken on day 0 of AZD1222 vaccination. The receptors stem from an adult in good health.

The CDR3 DNA is TGTGCCAGCAGACACATTACGAACACCGGGGAGCTGTTTTTT. Amino acids: CASRHITNTGELFF. This chain connects TRBV7-9 to TRBJ2-2; D is uncertain. This CDR3 is 14 amino acids long. The germline gives CDR1 SEHNR, CDR2 FQNEAQ (reference sequence). V lost 6 bases and J lost 0, with 8 bases in between. Based on the CDR3 plus reference TRBV7-9 and TRBJ2-2, the full variable domain is DTGVSQNPRHKITKRGQNVTFRCDPISEHNRLYWYRQTLGQGPEFLTYFQNEAQLEKSRLLSDRFSAERPKGSFSTLEIQRTEQGDSAMYLCASRHITNTGELFFGEGSRLTVL.

The DNA for the CDR3 is TGTGCCAGCAGTGACTCGATCAGGACCATCTCTGGAAACACCATATATTTT. This gives the protein CASSDSIRTISGNTIYF. The V gene is TRBV6-4, the J gene TRBJ1-3; D is unresolved. CDR3 size: 17 residues. CDR1 is MRHNA, CDR2 SNTAGT, per germline. Between the trimmed V and J ends, which lost 0 bases and 0 bases, there was a span of 12 bases.

The genes are TRBV2 and TRBJ2-6; possibly TRBD1 for D (5 bases). The CDR3 totals 15 residues. Trimming shortened V by 4 bases and J by 0 bases, and 7 bases separated the two germline ends. Looked up from germline, CDR1 is SNHLY and CDR2 is FYNNEI. The CDR3, as DNA: TGTGCCAGCAGTGGAGACAGCTCTGGGGCCAACGTCCTGACTTTC. Its protein product is CASSGDSSGANVLTF.

The chain combines TRBV7-6 with TRBJ2-2, with D possibly being TRBD2 (5 bases). The CDR3 totals 17 residues. Trimming shortened V by 3 bases and J by 0 bases, and 14 bases separated the two germline ends. From germline, CDR1 is SGHVS and CDR2 FNYEAQ. The CDR3 spells CASSFEEGLTNTGELFF. In DNA, the CDR3 is TGTGCCAGCAGCTTTGAAGAGGGTCTAACGAACACCGGGGAGCTGTTTTTT.

CDR3 sequence reads: CAISESTSDTEAFF. DNA for the CDR3: TGTGCCATCAGTGAGTCGACGTCTGATACTGAAGCTTTCTTT. V gene TRBV10-3 combines with J gene TRBJ1-1; unclear D gene. The CDR3 is made up of 14 amino acids. V lost 0 bases to trimming and J lost 5 bases, with 10 bases between them. Looked up from germline, CDR1 is ENHRY and CDR2 is SYGVKD.

This rearrangement joins TRBV5-1 to TRBJ2-1; 8 bases map to TRBD2. The CDR3 has 16 residues. Trimming cost V 3 bases and J 10 bases; bases outside gene matches: 15. From germline, CDR1 is SGHRS and CDR2 YFSETQ. CDR3 protein: CASSSAGTRSMGEQFF. Written as DNA, the CDR3 is TGCGCCAGCAGCTCCGCCGGGACTAGGAGCATGGGGGAGCAGTTCTTC.

The chain has TRBV2 and TRBJ1-6; 8 bases agree with TRBD1. The length of the CDR3 is 16 residues. In germline, CDR1 is SNHLY, CDR2 FYNNEI. V lost 6 bases and J lost 8; bases outside the gene matches: 12. CDR3 DNA: TGTGCCAGCAGCGATTGGGGCAGGGGGCGGGATTCACCCCTCCACTTT. It codes for CASSDWGRGRDSPLHF. The complete variable domain, with remaining parts taken from reference TRBV2 and TRBJ1-6, reads EPEVTQTPSHQVTQMGQEVILRCVPISNHLYFYWYRQILGQKVEFLVSFYNNEISEKSEIFDDQFSVERPDGSNFTLKIRSTKLEDSAMYFCASSDWGRGRDSPLHFGNGTRLTVT.

This chain joins TRBV24-1 and TRBJ2-5; TRBD1 matches 9 bases. CDR1 is KGHDR, CDR2 SFDVKD, per germline. The J segment lost 5 bases and the V segment lost 9 bases, leaving 3 bases of the junction unmatched. The CDR3 has 12 residues. As DNA, the CDR3 is TGTGCCACCCACAGGGGGCAGGAGACCCAGTACTTC. The encoded protein is CATHRGQETQYF.

The chain recombines TRBV2 with TRBJ1-4, with a possible D match to TRBD1 (5 bases). Germline V CDR1 and CDR2: SNHLY, FYNNEI. The CDR3 length is 17 residues. V lost 2 bases and J lost 0, with 13 bases in between. CDR3 in amino acids: CASSELGEPATNEKLFF. As DNA, the CDR3 is TGTGCCAGCAGTGAATTGGGGGAACCCGCAACTAATGAAAAACTGTTTTTT. The variable domain in full, completed from reference TRBV2 and TRBJ1-4, reads EPEVTQTPSHQVTQMGQEVILRCVPISNHLYFYWYRQILGQKVEFLVSFYNNEISEKSEIFDDQFSVERPDGSNFTLKIRSTKLEDSAMYFCASSELGEPATNEKLFFGSGTQLSVL.